This TCR beta chain comes out of a study of cytotoxic CD8 clonotypes in ibrutinib-treated CLL. Study information: By median roughly 62 months, around twelve had progressed and around 14 stayed remitted; responses had been 2 complete and roughly 25 partial.

Trimming cost V 8 bases and J 5 bases, with 9 bases left between them. Germline CDR1 reads SNHLY; CDR2 reads FYNNEI. This CDR3 comprises 11 residues. This clone was observed a few times. Sequencing used immunoSEQ multiplex PCR; TCRdb keeps in-frame clones, though not all of them. The sample has approximately 45,000 clones; 65% are singletons. This chain links TRBV2 with TRBJ1-2, with no clear D. The sequencing here drew on PBMCs, taken after 24 months of ibrutinib treatment. This receptor was taken from a human donor with chronic lymphocytic leukemia. The CDR3: CASPSGYGYTF. Written as DNA, the CDR3 is TGTGCCAGCCCCTCGGGGTATGGCTACACCTTC.